This TCR beta chain was captured by sequencing in a study of T cells after yellow fever vaccination. The study, taken as a whole, reports: The CD4 and CD8 compartments had a small share of their clonotypes in common. Reappearance after the booster was seen for most primary-vaccination clones, at around 95% CD4 and 75% to 90% CD8. Peaking faster, on day 5 versus 15, the secondary response was nonetheless weaker.

This CDR3 has 17 residues. CDR1 SGHRS and CDR2 YFSETQ come from the germline V gene. This clonotype was detected once. Its target is unknown. A much larger clone lies one base from this, so it may be a read error. By 5'RACE template switching, TCR cDNA was produced, with a universal primer site and UMIs added in the process. TCRdb reanalysed the 5' RACE reads using MiXCR and keeps one entry per CDR3 protein. Of 360,000 or so distinct CDR3 sequences in the sample, 11% were seen once. Sample: PBMCs, taken on the day of the first yellow fever vaccination. This sequence was found in a man younger than 35 who received the YFV17D yellow fever vaccine. V gene TRBV5-1 combines with J gene TRBJ2-3; TRBD2 agrees at 10 bases. In nucleotides, the CDR3 is TGCACCAGCAGCTCGCGATTTACTAGCGGGACCACAGATACGCAGTATTTT. Protein product: CTSSSRFTSGTTDTQYF.